Shown below are 27 T cell receptor beta chains from a single sample sequenced in a study of T cell changes during pregnancy in multiple sclerosis. The assay was immunoSEQ multiplex PCR, and TCRdb's table has in-frame clones only and misses some. Of about 96,000 clones listed, around 92% were seen once; the top ten hold 2% to 3%. The sequences come from peripheral blood, collected in the first trimester of pregnancy. These receptors were obtained from a female donor with multiple sclerosis, enrolled in a pregnancy study.

V is TRBV5-4 and J is TRBJ2-3; the match to TRBD2 covers 7 bases. Germline loops: CDR1 SGHNT, CDR2 YYREEE (reference sequence). V shed 0 bases, J shed 3 bases, and the junction held 7 bases outside the gene matches. This CDR3 comprises 16 residues. The CDR3 loop is CASSLVGRDGTDTQYF. The CDR3 DNA is TGTGCCAGCAGCTTGGTGGGGAGGGATGGGACAGATACGCAGTATTTT.

This clone came up once. CDR3 region: CSVDSGTNYGYTF. In DNA, the CDR3 is TGCAGCGTTGATAGTGGTACTAACTATGGCTACACCTTC. J is TRBJ1-2 and V is TRBV29-1; D uncertain. CDR1 is SQVTM and CDR2 is ANQGSEA in the germline V gene. V lost 3 bases, J lost 0 bases, and 8 bases lay in between. CDR3 length: 13 residues. The variable domain in full, with the rest retrieved from reference TRBV29-1 and TRBJ1-2, is SAVISQKPSRDICQRGTSLTIQCQVDSQVTMMFWYRQQPGQSLTLIATANQGSEATYESGFVIDKFPISRPNLTFSTLTVSNMSPEDSSIYLCSVDSGTNYGYTFGSGTRLTVV.

The J gene is TRBJ2-3, the V gene TRBV10-3; weak D call: TRBD2 (6 bases). The V gene lost 10 bases and the J gene lost 0 bases, with 14 bases spanning the gap. Per the germline V gene, CDR1 is ENHRY and CDR2 is SYGVKD. The CDR3 spans 14 residues. The CDR3 is CATDTGTSTDTQYF. The CDR3 nucleotides read TGTGCCACAGACACCGGGACTAGCACAGATACGCAGTATTTT.

The CDR3 DNA reads TGTGCCAGCAGGGGGGGATTAGGGGCCTACGAGCAGTACTTC. Its translation: CASRGGLGAYEQYF. The V gene is TRBV6-1, the J gene TRBJ2-7; a weak D match, TRBD2 (6 bases). With 6 bases removed from V and 2 bases from J, the gap between germline ends came to 14 bases. The CDR3 length is 14 residues. Germline CDR1 MNHNS, CDR2 SASEGT.

J is TRBJ2-5 and V is TRBV9; perhaps TRBD1 as D (5 bases). The V end lost 1 base, the J end lost 2 bases, and 12 bases lay between the germline ends. This CDR3 region has 15 residues. Germline CDR1 reads SGDLS; CDR2 reads YYNGEE. CDR3 nucleotides: TGTGCCAGCAGCGTATCCACAGGCTATCAAGAGACCCAGTACTTC. This sequence encodes CASSVSTGYQETQYF.

The V call is TRBV5-1, the J call TRBJ2-1, with a weak D call TRBD2 (6 bases). The CDR3 contains 12 residues. V was cut by 5 bases and J by 6 bases, with 9 bases left in between. The V gene's germline CDR1 is SGHRS and CDR2 YFSETQ. The CDR3 DNA reads as TGCGCCAGCAGTATCGGGAGCAATGAGCAGTTCTTC. It codes for CASSIGSNEQFF.

This sequence joins TRBV4-3 and TRBJ1-4; D not certain. Trimming cost V 0 bases and J 8 bases, with 16 bases left between them. CDR1 is LGHNA and CDR2 is YSLEER in the germline V gene. CDR3 length: 16 amino acids. This chain's CDR3 is CASSQEIRPGREKLFF. In nucleotides, the CDR3 is TGCGCCAGCAGCCAAGAAATCAGGCCCGGGAGGGAAAAACTGTTTTTT.

The chain combines TRBV29-1 with TRBJ2-7, with TRBD1 matching over 9 bases. V gave up 6 bases and J gave up 3 bases; unmatched junction bases: 9. The CDR3 covers 14 residues. The germline gives CDR1 SQVTM, CDR2 ANQGSEA. CDR3 loop: CSVVGETGGYEQYF. The CDR3 bases are TGCAGCGTGGTGGGGGAGACAGGGGGCTACGAGCAGTACTTC.

The chain uses TRBV30 and TRBJ2-7; D call uncertain. The CDR3 has 13 residues. V lost 4 bases, J lost 4 bases, and 14 bases lay in between. Germline V gene sequence: CDR1 GTSNPN, CDR2 SVGIG (reference sequence). In DNA form, the CDR3 reads TGTGCCTGGAACCACCCCCCCCAGTACGAGCAGTACTTC. Its translation: CAWNHPPQYEQYF.

CDR3 in DNA: TGTGCCAGCAGTGACTCGAGAGGGTTTCGGCCCCAGCATTTT. Its translation: CASSDSRGFRPQHF. The chain uses TRBV6-4 and TRBJ1-5; D call uncertain. Between the trimmed V and J ends, which lost 0 bases and 9 bases, there was a span of 12 bases. The CDR3 sequence is 14 residues long. CDR1 is MRHNA and CDR2 is SNTAGT in the germline V gene.

The chain joins TRBV7-9 to TRBJ2-4, with TRBD1 matching over 8 bases. Germline CDR1 is SEHNR and CDR2 is FQNEAQ (reference sequence). The CDR3 loop spans 11 amino acids. V lost 5 bases and J lost 12; bases outside the gene matches: 3. CDR3 region: CASSMTGDQYF. The CDR3 region has the DNA TGTGCCAGCAGCATGACAGGGGATCAGTACTTC. Combining the CDR3 with reference TRBV7-9 and TRBJ2-4 gives the whole variable domain DTGVSQNPRHKITKRGQNVTFRCDPISEHNRLYWYRQTLGQGPEFLTYFQNEAQLEKSRLLSDRFSAERPKGSFSTLEIQRTEQGDSAMYLCASSMTGDQYFGAGTRLSVL.

Regarding this clone: The same CDR3 can be traced to other DNA sequences in this sample. This chain joins TRBV27 and TRBJ1-1, with D tentatively TRBD1 (5 bases). Trimming took 2 bases from V and 5 from J, leaving 12 bases between them. Germline-derived CDR1 and CDR2 are MNHEY and SMNVEV (reference sequence). The CDR3 spans 14 residues. CDR3 DNA sequence: TGTGCCAGCAGTTTAGCCCCGGGGGGAACTGAAGCTTTCTTT. Protein product: CASSLAPGGTEAFF.

The J gene is TRBJ2-7, the V gene TRBV19; the match to TRBD1 covers 9 bases. CDR1 and CDR2 (germline): LNHDA, SQIVND (reference sequence). With V trimmed by 4 bases and J by 6 bases, 10 bases remained unmatched. The CDR3 has 15 residues. The CDR3 is CASSTFPGQGGEQYF. The DNA of the CDR3 is TGTGCCAGTAGTACCTTCCCGGGACAGGGTGGCGAGCAGTACTTC.

The CDR3, as DNA: TGTGCCAGCAGCTTGATGAGCGGGGACTACGAGCAGTACTTC. Amino acid sequence: CASSLMSGDYEQYF. J is TRBJ2-7 and V is TRBV11-2, with 7 bases lining up with TRBD2. Looked up from germline, CDR1 is SGHAT and CDR2 is FQNNGV. V shed 3 bases and J 3 bases; nucleotides not matched to a gene: 5. This CDR3 is 14 amino acids long.

The V gene is TRBV20-1, the J gene TRBJ1-2; possible D gene TRBD1, 5 bases. The CDR3 runs 11 residues. Germline V CDR1 and CDR2: DFQATT, SNEGSKA (reference sequence). The V end was cut by 0 bases, the J end by 10 bases, with 9 bases between. CDR3 sequence reads: CSARDGGTYTF. CDR3 sequence (DNA): TGCAGTGCTAGAGATGGGGGGACCTACACCTTC.

This sequence joins TRBV23-1 and TRBJ1-4; D uncertain. TRBV23-1 is placed among ORFs of uncertain function. V was pared by 4 bases and J by 14 bases, with 11 bases between. The CDR3 has 11 residues. The CDR3 here is CASSRRFRLFF. In DNA, the CDR3 is TGCGCCAGCAGTCGTCGGTTTCGGCTGTTTTTT.

Here the CDR3 reads CASSDPGLATYEQYF. CDR3 bases: TGTGCCAGCAGTGATCCGGGACTAGCCACCTACGAGCAGTACTTC. The chain links TRBV6-1 to TRBJ2-7; the match to TRBD2 covers 9 bases. This CDR3 has 15 amino acids. Losses at the gene ends were 3 bases for V and 2 bases for J; bases not matched to a gene: 5. Per the germline V gene, CDR1 is MNHNS and CDR2 is SASEGT.

The chain is built from TRBV19 and TRBJ2-1; weak D call: TRBD2 (6 bases). Per germline, CDR1 LNHDA and CDR2 SQIVND (reference sequence). The CDR3 extends over 11 amino acids. Trimming pared 6 bases from V and 8 bases from J, leaving 8 bases between. CDR3 in DNA: TGTGCCAGTAGGACGGGGGATGAGCAGTTCTTC. It specifies CASRTGDEQFF.

The chain carries TRBV27 and TRBJ1-5; 8 bases fit TRBD1. The CDR3 length is 16 residues. In germline, CDR1 is MNHEY, CDR2 SMNVEV (reference sequence). The J segment lost 4 bases and the V segment lost 0 bases, leaving 5 bases of the junction unmatched. CDR3 in DNA: TGTGCCAGCAGTTTATCGGTTACAGGGGGTAATCAGCCCCAGCATTTT. The encoded protein is CASSLSVTGGNQPQHF.

The chain has TRBV9 and TRBJ2-1; D is possibly TRBD2 (6 bases). V dropped 0 bases and J dropped 8 bases, with 24 bases sitting between them. The CDR3 is made up of 18 amino acids. Germline V gene data show CDR1 as SGDLS and CDR2 as YYNGEE. CDR3 nucleotide sequence: TGTGCCAGCAGCGTAGGTGGACTATCGAATTTGATATCGGATGAGCAGTTCTTC. It is translated as CASSVGGLSNLISDEQFF.

The V gene is TRBV14, the J gene TRBJ2-7; tentative D call: TRBD2 (5 bases). Trimming removed 4 bases at V and 4 bases at J, with 8 bases between. This CDR3 spans 12 amino acids. Per the germline V gene, CDR1 is SGHDN and CDR2 is FVKESK. CDR3 sequence reads: CASSPTGYEQYF. CDR3 coding DNA: TGTGCCAGCAGCCCAACGGGGTACGAGCAGTACTTC.

This chain links TRBV27 with TRBJ2-5; TRBD2 matches 8 bases. V gave up 6 bases and J gave up 6 bases; unmatched junction bases: 12. CDR3 length: 15 residues. Germline V lookup: CDR1 MNHEY, CDR2 SMNVEV (reference sequence). CDR3 sequence: CASSPGSGRAQTQYF. The DNA of the CDR3 is TGTGCCAGCAGCCCAGGGTCCGGGAGGGCCCAGACCCAGTACTTC.

J is TRBJ2-1 and V is TRBV29-1, with 10 positions matching TRBD2. The CDR3 extends over 14 amino acids. From germline, CDR1 is SQVTM and CDR2 ANQGSEA. V lost 7 bases and J lost 7; bases outside the gene matches: 10. In DNA form, the CDR3 reads TGCAGCGCAGACACTAGCGGGGTCTTTAATGAGCAGTTCTTC. It codes for CSADTSGVFNEQFF.

The chain combines TRBV5-6 with TRBJ2-6, with TRBD2 as a possible D gene (6 bases). The CDR3 extends over 17 amino acids. Per germline, CDR1 SGHDT and CDR2 YYEEEE. Trimming took 4 bases from V and 0 from J, leaving 14 bases between them. CDR3 in DNA: TGTGCCAGCAGCCGGGTCGGGACTCCCTCTGGGGCCAACGTCCTGACTTTC. Protein: CASSRVGTPSGANVLTF. Complete variable domain (other parts from reference TRBV5-6 and TRBJ2-6): DAGVTQSPTHLIKTRGQQVTLRCSPKSGHDTVSWYQQALGQGPQFIFQYYEEEERQRGNFPDRFSGHQFPNYSSELNVNALLLGDSALYLCASSRVGTPSGANVLTFGAGSRLTVL.

The chain is built from TRBV15 and TRBJ1-4; 7 bases match TRBD1. Trimming took 0 bases from V and 8 from J; bases not matched to a gene: 6. This CDR3 contains 15 residues. From germline, CDR1 is LNHNV and CDR2 YYDKDF (reference sequence). CDR3 protein: CATSRDPPRGEKLFF. The CDR3 bases are TGTGCCACCAGCAGAGACCCTCCCAGGGGGGAAAAACTGTTTTTT.

The V and J genes are TRBV18 and TRBJ2-3; tentative D call: TRBD2 (6 bases). Per germline, CDR1 KGHSH and CDR2 LQKENI. Between the trimmed V and J ends, which lost 1 base and 0 bases, there was a span of 11 bases. The CDR3 is made up of 16 amino acids. This CDR3 reads CASSPLDYSSTDTQYF. The CDR3 nucleotides are TGTGCCAGCTCACCACTGGACTACTCTAGCACAGATACGCAGTATTTT.

This chain uses TRBV6-1 with TRBJ2-7; possibly TRBD2 for D (5 bases). CDR3 size: 18 residues. V lost 2 bases to trimming and J lost 0 bases, with 20 bases between them. From germline, CDR1 is MNHNS and CDR2 SASEGT. Written as DNA, the CDR3 is TGTGCCAGCAGTGAAAGTCGGGGTTACACTAAGAGCTCCTACGAGCAGTACTTC. Translated: CASSESRGYTKSSYEQYF.